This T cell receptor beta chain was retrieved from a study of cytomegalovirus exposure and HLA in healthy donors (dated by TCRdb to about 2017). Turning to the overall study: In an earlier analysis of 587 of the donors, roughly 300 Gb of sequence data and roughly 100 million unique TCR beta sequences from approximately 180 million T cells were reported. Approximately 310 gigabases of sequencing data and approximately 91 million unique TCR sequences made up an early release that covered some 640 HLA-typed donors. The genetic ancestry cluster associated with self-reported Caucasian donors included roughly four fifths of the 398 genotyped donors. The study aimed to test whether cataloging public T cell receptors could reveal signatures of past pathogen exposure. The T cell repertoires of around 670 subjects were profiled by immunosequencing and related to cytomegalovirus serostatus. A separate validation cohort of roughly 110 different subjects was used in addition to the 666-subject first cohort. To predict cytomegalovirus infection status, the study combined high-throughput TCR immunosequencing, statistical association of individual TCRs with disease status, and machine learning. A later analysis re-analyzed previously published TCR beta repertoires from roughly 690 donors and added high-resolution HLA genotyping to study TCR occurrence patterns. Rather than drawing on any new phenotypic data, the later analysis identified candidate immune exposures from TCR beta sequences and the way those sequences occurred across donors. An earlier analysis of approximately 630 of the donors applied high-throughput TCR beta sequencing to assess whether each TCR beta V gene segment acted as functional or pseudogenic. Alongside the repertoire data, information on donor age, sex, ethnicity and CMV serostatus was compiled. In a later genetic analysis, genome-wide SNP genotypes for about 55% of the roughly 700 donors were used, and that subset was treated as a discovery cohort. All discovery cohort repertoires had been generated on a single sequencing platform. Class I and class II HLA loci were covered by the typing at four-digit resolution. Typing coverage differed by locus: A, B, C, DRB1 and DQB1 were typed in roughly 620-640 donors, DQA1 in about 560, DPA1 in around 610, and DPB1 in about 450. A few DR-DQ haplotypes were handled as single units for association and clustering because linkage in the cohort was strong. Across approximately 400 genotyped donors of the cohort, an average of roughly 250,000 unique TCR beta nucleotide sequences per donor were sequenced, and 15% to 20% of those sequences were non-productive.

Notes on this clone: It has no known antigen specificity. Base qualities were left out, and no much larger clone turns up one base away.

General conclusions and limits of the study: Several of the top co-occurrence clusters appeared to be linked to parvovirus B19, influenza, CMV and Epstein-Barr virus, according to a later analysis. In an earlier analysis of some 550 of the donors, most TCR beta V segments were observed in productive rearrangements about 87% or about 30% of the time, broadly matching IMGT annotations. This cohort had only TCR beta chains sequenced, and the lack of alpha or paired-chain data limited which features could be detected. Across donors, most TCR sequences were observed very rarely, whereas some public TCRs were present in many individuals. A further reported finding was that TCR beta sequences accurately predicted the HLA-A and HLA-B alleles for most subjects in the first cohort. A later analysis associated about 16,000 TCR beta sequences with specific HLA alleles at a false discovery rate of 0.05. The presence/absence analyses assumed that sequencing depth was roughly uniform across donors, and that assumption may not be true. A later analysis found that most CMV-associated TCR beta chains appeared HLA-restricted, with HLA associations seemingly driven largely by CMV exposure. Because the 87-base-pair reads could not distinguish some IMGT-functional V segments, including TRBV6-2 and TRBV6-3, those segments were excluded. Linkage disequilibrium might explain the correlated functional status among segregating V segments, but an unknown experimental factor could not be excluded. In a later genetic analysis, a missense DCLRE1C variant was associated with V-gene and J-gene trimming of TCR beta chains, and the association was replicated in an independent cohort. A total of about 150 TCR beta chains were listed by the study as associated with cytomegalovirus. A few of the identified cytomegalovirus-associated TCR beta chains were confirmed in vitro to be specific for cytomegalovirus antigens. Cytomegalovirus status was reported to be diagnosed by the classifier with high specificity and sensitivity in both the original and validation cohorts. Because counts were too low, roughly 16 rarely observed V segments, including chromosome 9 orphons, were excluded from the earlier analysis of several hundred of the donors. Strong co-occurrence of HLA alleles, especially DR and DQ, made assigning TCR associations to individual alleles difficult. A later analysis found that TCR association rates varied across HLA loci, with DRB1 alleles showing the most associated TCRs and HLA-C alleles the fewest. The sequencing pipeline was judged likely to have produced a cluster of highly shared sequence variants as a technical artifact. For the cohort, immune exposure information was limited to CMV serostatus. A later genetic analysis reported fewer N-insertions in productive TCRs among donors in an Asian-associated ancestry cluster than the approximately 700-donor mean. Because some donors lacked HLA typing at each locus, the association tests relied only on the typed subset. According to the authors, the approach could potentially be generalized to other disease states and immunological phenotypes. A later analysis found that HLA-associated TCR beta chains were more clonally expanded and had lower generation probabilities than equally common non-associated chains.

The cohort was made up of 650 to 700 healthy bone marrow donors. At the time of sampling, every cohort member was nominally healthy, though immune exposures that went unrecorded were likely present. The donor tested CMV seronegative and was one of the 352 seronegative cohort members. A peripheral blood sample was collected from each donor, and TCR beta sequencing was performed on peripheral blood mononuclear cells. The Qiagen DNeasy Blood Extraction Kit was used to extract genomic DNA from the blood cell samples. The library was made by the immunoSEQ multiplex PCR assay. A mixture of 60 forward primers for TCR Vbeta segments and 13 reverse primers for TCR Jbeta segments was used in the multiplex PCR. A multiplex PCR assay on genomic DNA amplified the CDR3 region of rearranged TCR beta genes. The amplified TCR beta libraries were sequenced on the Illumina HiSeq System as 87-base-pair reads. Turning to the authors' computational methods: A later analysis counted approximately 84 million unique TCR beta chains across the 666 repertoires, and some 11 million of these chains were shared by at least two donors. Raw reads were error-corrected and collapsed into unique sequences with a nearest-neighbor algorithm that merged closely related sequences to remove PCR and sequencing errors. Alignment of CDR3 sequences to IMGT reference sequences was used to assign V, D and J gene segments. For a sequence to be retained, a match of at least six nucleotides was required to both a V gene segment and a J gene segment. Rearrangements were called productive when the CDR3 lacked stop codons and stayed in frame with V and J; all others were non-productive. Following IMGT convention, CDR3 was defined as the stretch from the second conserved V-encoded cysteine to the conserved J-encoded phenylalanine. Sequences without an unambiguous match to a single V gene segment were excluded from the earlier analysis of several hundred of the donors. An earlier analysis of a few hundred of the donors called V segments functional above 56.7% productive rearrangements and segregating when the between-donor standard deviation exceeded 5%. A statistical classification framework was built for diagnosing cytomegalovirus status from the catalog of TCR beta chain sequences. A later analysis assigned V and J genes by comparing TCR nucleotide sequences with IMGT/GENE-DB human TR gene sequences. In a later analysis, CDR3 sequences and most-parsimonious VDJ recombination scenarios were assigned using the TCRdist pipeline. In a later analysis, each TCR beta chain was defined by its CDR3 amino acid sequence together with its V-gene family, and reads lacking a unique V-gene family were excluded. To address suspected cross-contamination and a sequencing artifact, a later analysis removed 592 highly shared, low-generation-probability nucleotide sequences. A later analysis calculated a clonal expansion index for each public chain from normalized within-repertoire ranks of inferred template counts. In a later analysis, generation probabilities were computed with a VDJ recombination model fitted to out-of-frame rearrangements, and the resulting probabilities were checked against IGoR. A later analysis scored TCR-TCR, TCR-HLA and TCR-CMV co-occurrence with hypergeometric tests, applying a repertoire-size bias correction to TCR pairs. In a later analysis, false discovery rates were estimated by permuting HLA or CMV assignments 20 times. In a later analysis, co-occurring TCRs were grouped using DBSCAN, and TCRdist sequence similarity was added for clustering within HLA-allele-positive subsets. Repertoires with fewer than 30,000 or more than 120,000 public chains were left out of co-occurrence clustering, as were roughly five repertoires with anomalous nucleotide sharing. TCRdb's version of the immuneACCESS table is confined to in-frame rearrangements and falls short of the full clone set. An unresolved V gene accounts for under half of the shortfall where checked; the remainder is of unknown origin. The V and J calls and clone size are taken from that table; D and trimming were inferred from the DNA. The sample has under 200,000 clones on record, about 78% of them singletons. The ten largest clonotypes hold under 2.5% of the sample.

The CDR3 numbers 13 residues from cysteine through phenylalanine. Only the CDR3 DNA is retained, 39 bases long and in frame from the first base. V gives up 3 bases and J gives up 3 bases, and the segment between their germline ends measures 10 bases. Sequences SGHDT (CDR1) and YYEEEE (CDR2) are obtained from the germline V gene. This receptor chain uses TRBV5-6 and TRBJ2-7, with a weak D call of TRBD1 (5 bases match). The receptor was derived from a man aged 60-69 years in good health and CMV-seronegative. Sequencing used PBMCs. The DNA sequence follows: TGTGCCAGCAGCTCAGGGCTCGGCTACGAGCAGTACTTC. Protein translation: CASSSGLGYEQYF.